The source of this T cell receptor (beta chain) is a study of cytomegalovirus exposure and HLA in healthy donors. Overall study results and limits: In an earlier analysis, about 87% or about 30%: the productive usage of most TCR beta V segments. In a later analysis, an Asian-associated ancestry cluster reportedly showed fewer N-insertions than the approximately 700-donor mean. Despite most TCR sequences being rare, some public TCRs occurred in many donors. Trimming of TCR beta V- and J-genes showed a link, identified in a later analysis, to a missense DCLRE1C variant.

The PCR used 60 Vbeta and 13 Jbeta primers. Libraries were prepared by immunoSEQ multiplex PCR; TCRdb keeps only in-frame clonotypes and omits some of them. The sample has about 150,000 clones; roughly 80% are singletons. A note on this clone: Antigen: not known.

Input material: PBMCs. The source of this sequence is a young man in good health and CMV-seropositive.

In DNA form, the CDR3 reads TGTGCCAGCAGTGACTCTAGGACTAGCTCGGGTGAGCAGTTCTTC. Amino acids: CASSDSRTSSGEQFF. V gene TRBV6-4 combines with J gene TRBJ2-1, with 8 bases identical to TRBD2. The CDR3 sequence is 15 residues long. The germline V gene encodes CDR1 MRHNA and CDR2 SNTAGT. V gave up 0 bases and J gave up 9 bases; unmatched junction bases: 7.